This TCR beta chain was recorded in a study of blood T cells in healthy people across ages. General observations from the study: The diversity estimates, figures obtained from one million T cells, were considered underestimates. Measured against age, TCR beta diversity per million T cells decreased in a roughly linear manner. CMV status of donors was unknown, possibly confounding expanded clonotype changes.

The use of a sample-barcoded 5' primer and a J-beta primer mix characterized a second PCR of about 7 to 12 cycles. MiXCR, run by TCRdb on the 5' RACE reads, gives a single entry per CDR3 protein. Of hundreds of thousands of distinct CDR3 sequences listed, 45% to 50% are singletons. Germline V gives CDR1 SGHTA, CDR2 FQGNSA. CDR3 length: 15 residues. V was trimmed by 2 bases and J by 2 bases, leaving 13 bases between them. This clonotype was seen more than once but under ten times. Its antigen is as yet unknown. This clonotype was sampled from a woman aged 60-75 years in good health. The gene calls are TRBV7-2 and TRBJ2-7; a possible D gene is TRBD2 (6 bases). Sequenced input: blood. The CDR3 loop reads CASSLLWLATYEQYF. The CDR3 DNA reads as TGTGCCAGCAGCTTACTCTGGCTAGCGACCTACGAGCAGTACTTC.